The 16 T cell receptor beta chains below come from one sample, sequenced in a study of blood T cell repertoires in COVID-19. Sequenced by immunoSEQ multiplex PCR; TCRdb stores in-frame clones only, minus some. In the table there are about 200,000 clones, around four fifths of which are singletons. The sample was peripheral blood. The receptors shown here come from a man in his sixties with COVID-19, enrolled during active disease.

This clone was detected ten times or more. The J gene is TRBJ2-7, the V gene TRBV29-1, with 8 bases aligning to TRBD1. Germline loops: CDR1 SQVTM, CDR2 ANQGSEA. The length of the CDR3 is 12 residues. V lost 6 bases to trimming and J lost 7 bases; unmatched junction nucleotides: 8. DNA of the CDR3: TGCAGCGTCTCCGGACAGGGAGAGGAGCAGTACTTC. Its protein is CSVSGQGEEQYF.

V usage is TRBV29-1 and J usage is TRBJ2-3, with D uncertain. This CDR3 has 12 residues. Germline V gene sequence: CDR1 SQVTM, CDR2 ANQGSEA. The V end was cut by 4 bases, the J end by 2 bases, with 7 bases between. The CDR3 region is CSVGLSTDTQYF. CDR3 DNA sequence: TGCAGCGTTGGACTTTCCACAGATACGCAGTATTTT.

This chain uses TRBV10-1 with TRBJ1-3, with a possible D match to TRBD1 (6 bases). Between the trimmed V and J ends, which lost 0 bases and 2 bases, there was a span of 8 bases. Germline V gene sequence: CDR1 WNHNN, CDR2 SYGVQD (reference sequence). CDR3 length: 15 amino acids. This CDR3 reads CASSESGTPGNTIYF. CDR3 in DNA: TGCGCCAGCAGTGAGTCTGGGACACCTGGAAACACCATATATTTT.

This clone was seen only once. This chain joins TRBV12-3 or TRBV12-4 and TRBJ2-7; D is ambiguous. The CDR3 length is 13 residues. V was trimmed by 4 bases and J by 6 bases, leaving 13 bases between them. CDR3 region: CASSSSTTAEQYF. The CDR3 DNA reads TGTGCCAGCAGTTCCTCTACTACGGCCGAGCAGTACTTC.

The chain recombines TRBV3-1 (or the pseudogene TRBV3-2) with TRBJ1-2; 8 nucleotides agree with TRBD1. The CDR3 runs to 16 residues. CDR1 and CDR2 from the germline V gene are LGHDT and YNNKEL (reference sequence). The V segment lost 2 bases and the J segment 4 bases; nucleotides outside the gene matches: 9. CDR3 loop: CASSQRQGQGGYGYTF. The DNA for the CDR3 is TGTGCCAGCAGCCAACGGCAAGGACAGGGCGGCTATGGCTACACCTTC.

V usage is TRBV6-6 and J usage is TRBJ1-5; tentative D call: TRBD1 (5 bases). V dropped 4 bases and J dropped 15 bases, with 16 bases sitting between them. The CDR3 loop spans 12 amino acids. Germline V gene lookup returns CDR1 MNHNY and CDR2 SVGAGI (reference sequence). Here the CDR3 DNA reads TGTGCCAGCAGTTCCGACAGAACCCGTCCGCATTTT. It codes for CASSSDRTRPHF.

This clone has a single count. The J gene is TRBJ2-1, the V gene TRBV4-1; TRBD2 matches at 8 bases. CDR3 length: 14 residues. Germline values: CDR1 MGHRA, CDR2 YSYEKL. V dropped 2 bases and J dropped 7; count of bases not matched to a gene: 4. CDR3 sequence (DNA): TGCGCCAGCAGCCAAAAGACTAGCGCGAATGAGCAGTTCTTC. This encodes CASSQKTSANEQFF.

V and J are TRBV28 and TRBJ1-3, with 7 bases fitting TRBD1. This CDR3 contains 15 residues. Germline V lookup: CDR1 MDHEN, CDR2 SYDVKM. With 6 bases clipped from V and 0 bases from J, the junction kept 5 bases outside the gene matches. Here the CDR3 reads CASSAGTVSGNTIYF. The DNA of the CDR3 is TGTGCCAGCAGCGCCGGGACAGTCTCTGGAAACACCATATATTTT.

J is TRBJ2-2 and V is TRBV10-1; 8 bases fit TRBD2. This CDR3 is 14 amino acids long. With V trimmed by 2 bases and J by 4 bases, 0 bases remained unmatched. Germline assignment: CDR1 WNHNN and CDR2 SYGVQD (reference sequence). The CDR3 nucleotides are TGCGCCAGCAGTGAGAGCGGGAGCACCGGGGAGCTGTTTTTT. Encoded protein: CASSESGSTGELFF.

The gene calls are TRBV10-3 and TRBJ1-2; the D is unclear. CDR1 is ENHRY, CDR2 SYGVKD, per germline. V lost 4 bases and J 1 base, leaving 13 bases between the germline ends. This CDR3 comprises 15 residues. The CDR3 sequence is CAISGASNRNYGYTF. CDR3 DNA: TGTGCCATCAGTGGGGCGAGTAACCGTAACTATGGCTACACCTTC.

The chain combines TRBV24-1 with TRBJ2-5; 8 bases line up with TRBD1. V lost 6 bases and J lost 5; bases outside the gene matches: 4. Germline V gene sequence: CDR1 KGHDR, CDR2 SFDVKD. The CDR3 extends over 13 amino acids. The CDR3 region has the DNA TGTGCCACCAGTCGGACAGGGAGCGAGACCCAGTACTTC. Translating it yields CATSRTGSETQYF.

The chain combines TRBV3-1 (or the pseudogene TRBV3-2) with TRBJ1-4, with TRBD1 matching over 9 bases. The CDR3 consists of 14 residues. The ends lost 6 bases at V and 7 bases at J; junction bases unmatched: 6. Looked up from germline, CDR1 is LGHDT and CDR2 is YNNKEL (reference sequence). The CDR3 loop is CASRQGALTEKLFF. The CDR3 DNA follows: TGTGCCAGCAGACAGGGGGCTTTAACTGAAAAACTGTTTTTT.

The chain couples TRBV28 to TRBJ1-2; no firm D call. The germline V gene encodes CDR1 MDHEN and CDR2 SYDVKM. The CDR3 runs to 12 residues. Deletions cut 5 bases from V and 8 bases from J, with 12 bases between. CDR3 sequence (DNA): TGTGCCAGCAGTCCACACAGTGGCGGCTACACCTTC. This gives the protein CASSPHSGGYTF.

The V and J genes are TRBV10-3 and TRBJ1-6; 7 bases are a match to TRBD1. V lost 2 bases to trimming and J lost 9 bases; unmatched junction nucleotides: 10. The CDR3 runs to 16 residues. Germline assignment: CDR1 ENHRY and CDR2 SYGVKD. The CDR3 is CAISESGGGMGSPLHF. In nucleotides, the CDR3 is TGTGCCATCAGTGAGAGTGGAGGGGGCATGGGTTCACCCCTCCACTTT.

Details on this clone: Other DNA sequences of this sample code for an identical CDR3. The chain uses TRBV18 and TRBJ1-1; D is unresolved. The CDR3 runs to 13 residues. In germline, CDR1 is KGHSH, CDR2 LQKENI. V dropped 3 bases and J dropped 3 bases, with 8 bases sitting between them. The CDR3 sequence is CASSPPGDTEAFF. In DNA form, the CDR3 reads TGTGCCAGCTCACCCCCCGGGGACACTGAAGCTTTCTTT.

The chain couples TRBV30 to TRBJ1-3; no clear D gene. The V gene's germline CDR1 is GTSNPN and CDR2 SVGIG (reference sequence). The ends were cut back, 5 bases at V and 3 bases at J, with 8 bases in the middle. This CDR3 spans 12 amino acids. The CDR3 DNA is TGTGCCTGGGCAGAATATGGAAACACCATATATTTT. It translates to CAWAEYGNTIYF. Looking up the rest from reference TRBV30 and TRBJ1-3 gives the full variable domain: SQTIHQWPATLVQPVGSPLSLECTVEGTSNPNLYWYRQAAGRGLQLLFYSVGIGQISSEVPQNLSASRPQDRQFILSSKKLLLSDSGFYLCAWAEYGNTIYFGEGSWLTVV.